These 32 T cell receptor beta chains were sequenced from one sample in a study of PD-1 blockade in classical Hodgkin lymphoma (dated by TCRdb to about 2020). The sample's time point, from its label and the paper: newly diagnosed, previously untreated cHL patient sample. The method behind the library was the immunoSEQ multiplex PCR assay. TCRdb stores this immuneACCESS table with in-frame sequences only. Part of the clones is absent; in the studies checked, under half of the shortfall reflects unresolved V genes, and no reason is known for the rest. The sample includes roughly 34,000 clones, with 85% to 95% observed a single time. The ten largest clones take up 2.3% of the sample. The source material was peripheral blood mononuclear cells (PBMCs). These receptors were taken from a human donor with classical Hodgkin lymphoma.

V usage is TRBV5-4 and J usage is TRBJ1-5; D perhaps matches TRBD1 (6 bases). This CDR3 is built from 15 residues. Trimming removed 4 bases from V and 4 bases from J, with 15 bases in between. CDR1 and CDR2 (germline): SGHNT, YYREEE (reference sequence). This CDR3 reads CASSPRRRGNQPQHF. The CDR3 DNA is TGTGCCAGCAGCCCGCGGCGGAGGGGGAATCAGCCCCAGCATTTT.

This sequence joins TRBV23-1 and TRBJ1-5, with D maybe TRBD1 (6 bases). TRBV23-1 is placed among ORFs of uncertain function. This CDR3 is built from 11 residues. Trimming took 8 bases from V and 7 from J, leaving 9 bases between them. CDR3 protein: CASLTGQPQHF. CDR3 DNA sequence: TGCGCCAGCCTTACAGGGCAGCCCCAGCATTTT.

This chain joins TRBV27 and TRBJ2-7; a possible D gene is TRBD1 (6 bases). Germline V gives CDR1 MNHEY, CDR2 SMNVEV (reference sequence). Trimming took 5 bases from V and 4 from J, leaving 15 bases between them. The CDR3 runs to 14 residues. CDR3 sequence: CASSLKLTGYEQYF. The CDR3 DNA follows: TGTGCCAGCAGTCTAAAATTGACAGGTTACGAGCAGTACTTC.

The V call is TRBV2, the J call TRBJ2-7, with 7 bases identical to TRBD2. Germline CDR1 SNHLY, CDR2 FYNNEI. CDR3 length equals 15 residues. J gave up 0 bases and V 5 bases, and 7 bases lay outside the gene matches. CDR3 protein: CASSYPRTSSYEQYF. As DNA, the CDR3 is TGTGCCAGCAGTTACCCGAGGACTAGCTCCTACGAGCAGTACTTC.

Here the CDR3 reads CAISRTSTDTQYF. The CDR3 DNA reads as TGTGCCATCTCGCGCACCAGCACAGATACGCAGTATTTT. V usage is TRBV10-3 and J usage is TRBJ2-3, with D hard to call. From germline, CDR1 is ENHRY and CDR2 SYGVKD. Trimming left V 8 bases short and J 0 bases short, with 9 bases between. The CDR3 consists of 13 residues.

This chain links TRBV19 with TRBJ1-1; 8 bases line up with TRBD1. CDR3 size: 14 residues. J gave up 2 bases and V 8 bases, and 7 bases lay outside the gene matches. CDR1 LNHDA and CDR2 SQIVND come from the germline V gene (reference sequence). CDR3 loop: CASQHRGANTEAFF. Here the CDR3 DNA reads TGTGCCAGTCAGCACAGGGGGGCAAACACTGAAGCTTTCTTT.

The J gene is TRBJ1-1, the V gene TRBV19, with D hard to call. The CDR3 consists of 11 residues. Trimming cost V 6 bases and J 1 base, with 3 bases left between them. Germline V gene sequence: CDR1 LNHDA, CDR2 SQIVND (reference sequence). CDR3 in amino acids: CASRANTEAFF. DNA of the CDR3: TGTGCCAGTAGGGCGAACACTGAAGCTTTCTTT.

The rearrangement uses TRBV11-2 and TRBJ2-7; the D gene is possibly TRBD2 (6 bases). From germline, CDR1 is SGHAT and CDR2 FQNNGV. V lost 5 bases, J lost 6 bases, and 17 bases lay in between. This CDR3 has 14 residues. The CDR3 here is CASSQEFSSAEQYF. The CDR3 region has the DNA TGTGCCAGCAGCCAAGAGTTCTCTAGCGCCGAGCAGTACTTC. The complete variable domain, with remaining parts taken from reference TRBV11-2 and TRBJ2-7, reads EAGVAQSPRYKIIEKRQSVAFWCNPISGHATLYWYQQILGQGPKLLIQFQNNGVVDDSQLPKDRFSAERLKGVDSTLKIQPAKLEDSAVYLCASSQEFSSAEQYFGPGTRLTVT.

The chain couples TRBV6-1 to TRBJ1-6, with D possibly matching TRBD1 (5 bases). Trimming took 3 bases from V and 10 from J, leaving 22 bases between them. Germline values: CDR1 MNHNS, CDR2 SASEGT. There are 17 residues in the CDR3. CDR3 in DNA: TGTGCCAGCAGTGATACGGGAAGACAGAGATTTCGGTCACCCCTCCACTTT. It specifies CASSDTGRQRFRSPLHF.

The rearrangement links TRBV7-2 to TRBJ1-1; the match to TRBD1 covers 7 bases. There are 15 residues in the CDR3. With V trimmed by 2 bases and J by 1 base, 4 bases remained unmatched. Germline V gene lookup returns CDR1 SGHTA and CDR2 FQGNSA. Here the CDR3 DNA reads TGTGCCAGCAGCTTAATGGGACAGACGAACACTGAAGCTTTCTTT. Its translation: CASSLMGQTNTEAFF.

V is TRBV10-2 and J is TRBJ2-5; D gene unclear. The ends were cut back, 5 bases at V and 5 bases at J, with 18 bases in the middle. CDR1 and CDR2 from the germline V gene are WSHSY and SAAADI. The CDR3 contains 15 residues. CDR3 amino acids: CASSPNIAFLETQYF. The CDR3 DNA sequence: TGCGCCAGCAGTCCGAATATAGCTTTTCTGGAGACCCAGTACTTC.

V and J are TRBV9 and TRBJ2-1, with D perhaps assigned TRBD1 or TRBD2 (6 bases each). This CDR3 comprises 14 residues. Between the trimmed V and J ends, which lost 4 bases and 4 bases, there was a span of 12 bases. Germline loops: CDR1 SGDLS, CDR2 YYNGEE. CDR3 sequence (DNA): TGTGCCAGCAGCCTCGGGGGCCGATACAATGAGCAGTTCTTC. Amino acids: CASSLGGRYNEQFF.

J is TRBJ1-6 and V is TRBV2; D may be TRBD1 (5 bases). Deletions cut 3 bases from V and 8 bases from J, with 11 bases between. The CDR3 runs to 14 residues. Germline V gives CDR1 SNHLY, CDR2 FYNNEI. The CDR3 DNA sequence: TGTGCCAGCAGTGAGACGGGGGATGATTCACCCCTCCACTTT. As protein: CASSETGDDSPLHF.

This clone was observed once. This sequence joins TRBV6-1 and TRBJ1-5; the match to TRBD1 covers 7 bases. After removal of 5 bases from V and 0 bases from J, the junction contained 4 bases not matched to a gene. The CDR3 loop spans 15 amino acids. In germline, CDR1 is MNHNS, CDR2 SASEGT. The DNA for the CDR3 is TGTGCCAGCAGTTTGGGACAGAATAGCAATCAGCCCCAGCATTTT. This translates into CASSLGQNSNQPQHF.

CDR3 region: CASSPRFNTEAFF. The CDR3 bases are TGTGCCAGCAGTCCTCGTTTTAACACTGAAGCTTTCTTT. The gene calls are TRBV28 and TRBJ1-1, with unresolved D. Looked up from germline, CDR1 is MDHEN and CDR2 is SYDVKM. V lost 5 bases and J 2 bases, leaving 9 bases between the germline ends. The CDR3 covers 13 residues. Drawing the rest from reference TRBV28 and TRBJ1-1, the complete variable domain is DVKVTQSSRYLVKRTGEKVFLECVQDMDHENMFWYRQDPGLGLRLIYFSYDVKMKEKGDIPEGYSVSREKKERFSLILESASTNQTSMYLCASSPRFNTEAFFGQGTRLTVV.

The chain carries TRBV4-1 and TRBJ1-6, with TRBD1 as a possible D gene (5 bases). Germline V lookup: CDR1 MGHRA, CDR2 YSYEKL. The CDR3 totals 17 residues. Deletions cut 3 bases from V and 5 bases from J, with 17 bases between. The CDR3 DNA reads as TGCGCCAGCAGCCACCTTACGTTGGGGACGGATAATTCACCCCTCCACTTT. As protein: CASSHLTLGTDNSPLHF.

The CDR3 sequence is CASSAFRSNQPQHF. The CDR3 DNA sequence: TGTGCCAGCAGTGCGTTTCGAAGCAATCAGCCCCAGCATTTT. V gene TRBV2 combines with J gene TRBJ1-5; D is unresolved. This CDR3 region has 14 residues. Trimming took off 4 bases at V and 1 base at J, with 8 bases between the two ends. The germline V gene encodes CDR1 SNHLY and CDR2 FYNNEI.

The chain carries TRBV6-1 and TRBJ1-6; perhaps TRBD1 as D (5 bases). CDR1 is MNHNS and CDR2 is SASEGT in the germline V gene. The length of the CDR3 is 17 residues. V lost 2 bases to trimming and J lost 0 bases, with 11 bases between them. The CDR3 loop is CASSELEGSSYNSPLHF. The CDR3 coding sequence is TGTGCCAGCAGTGAACTTGAGGGGAGCTCCTATAATTCACCCCTCCACTTT.

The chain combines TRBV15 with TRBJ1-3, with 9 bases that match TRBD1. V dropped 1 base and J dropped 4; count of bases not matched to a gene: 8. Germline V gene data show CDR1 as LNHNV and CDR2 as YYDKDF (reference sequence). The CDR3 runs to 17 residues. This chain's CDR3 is CATSRGMDRGRGNTIYF. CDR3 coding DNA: TGTGCCACCAGCAGAGGGATGGACAGGGGAAGGGGAAACACCATATATTTT.

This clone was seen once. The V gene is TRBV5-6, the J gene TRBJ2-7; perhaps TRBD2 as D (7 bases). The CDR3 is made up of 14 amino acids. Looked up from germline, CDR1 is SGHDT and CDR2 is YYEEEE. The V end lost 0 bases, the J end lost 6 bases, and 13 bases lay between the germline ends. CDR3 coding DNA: TGTGCCAGCAGCTTGGGTCCAGGGGAGGGCGAGCAGTACTTC. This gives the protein CASSLGPGEGEQYF.

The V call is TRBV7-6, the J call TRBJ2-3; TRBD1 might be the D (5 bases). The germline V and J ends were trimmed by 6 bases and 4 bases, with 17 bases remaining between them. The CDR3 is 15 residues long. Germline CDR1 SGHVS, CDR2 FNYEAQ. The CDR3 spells CASSLLGALADTQYF. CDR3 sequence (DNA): TGTGCCAGCAGTCTCCTAGGGGCTTTGGCAGATACGCAGTATTTT. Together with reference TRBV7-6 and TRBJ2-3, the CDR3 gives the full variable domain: GAGVSQSPRYKVTKRGQDVALRCDPISGHVSLYWYRQALGQGPEFLTYFNYEAQQDKSGLPNDRFSAERPEGSISTLTIQRTEQRDSAMYRCASSLLGALADTQYFGPGTRLTVL.

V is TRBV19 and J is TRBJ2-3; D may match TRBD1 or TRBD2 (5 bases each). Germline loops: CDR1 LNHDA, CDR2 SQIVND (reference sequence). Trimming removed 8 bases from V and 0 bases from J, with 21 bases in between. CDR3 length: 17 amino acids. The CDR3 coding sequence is TGTGCCAGTGAATCGGGACGGCGGAAGTCTAGCACAGATACGCAGTATTTT. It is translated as CASESGRRKSSTDTQYF.

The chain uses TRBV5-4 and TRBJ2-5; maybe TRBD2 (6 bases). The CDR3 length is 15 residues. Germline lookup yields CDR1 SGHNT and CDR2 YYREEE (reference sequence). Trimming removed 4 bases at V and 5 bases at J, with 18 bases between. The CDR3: CASSHLVAGRETQYF. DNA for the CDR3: TGTGCCAGCAGCCACCTAGTGGCGGGGCGGGAGACCCAGTACTTC.

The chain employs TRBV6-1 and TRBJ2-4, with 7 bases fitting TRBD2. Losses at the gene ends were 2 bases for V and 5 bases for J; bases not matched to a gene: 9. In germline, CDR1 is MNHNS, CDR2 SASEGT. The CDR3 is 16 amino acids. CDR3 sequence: CASSEFGGSLQNIQYF. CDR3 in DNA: TGTGCCAGCAGTGAATTCGGCGGGAGTCTACAAAACATTCAGTACTTC.

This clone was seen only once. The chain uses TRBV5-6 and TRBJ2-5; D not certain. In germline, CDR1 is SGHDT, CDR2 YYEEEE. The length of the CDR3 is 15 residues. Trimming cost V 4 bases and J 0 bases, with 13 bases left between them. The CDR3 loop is CASSRAGQHQETQYF. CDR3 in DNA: TGTGCCAGCAGCCGGGCAGGCCAACACCAAGAGACCCAGTACTTC.

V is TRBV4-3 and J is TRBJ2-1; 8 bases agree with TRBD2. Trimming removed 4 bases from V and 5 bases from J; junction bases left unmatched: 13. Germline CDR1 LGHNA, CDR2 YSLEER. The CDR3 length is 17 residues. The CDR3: CASSLDARGAVDNEQFF. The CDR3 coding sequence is TGCGCCAGCAGCCTCGATGCGCGGGGGGCTGTAGACAATGAGCAGTTCTTC.

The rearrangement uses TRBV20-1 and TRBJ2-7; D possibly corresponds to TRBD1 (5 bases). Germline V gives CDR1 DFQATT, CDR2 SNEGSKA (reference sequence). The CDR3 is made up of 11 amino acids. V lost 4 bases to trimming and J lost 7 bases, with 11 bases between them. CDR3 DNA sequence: TGCAGTGCTAATGGGGCGGAGGAGCAGTACTTC. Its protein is CSANGAEEQYF.

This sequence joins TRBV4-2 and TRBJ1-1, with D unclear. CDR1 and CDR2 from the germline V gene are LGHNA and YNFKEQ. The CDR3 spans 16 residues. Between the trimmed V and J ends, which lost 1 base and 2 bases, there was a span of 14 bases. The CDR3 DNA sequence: TGTGCCAGCAGCCAAGGAACCCCGGAGACTAACACTGAAGCTTTCTTT. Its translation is CASSQGTPETNTEAFF.

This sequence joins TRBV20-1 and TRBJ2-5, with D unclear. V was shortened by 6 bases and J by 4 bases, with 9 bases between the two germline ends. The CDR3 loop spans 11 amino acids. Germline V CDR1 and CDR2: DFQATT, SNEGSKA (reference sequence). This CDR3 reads CSAVPGETQYF. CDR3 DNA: TGCAGTGCCGTCCCGGGAGAGACCCAGTACTTC.

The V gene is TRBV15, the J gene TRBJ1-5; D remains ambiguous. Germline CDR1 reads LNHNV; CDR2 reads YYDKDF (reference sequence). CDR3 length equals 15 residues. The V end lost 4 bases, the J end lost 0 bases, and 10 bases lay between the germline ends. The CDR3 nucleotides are TGTGCCACCAGCAAGGTACCCCATAGCAATCAGCCCCAGCATTTT. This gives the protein CATSKVPHSNQPQHF.

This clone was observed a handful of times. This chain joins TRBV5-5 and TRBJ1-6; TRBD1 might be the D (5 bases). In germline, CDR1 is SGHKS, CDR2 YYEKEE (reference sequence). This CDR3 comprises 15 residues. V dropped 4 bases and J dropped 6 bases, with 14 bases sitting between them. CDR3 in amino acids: CASSRAGGGNSPLHF. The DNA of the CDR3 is TGTGCCAGCAGCCGCGCTGGGGGGGGTAATTCACCCCTCCACTTT.

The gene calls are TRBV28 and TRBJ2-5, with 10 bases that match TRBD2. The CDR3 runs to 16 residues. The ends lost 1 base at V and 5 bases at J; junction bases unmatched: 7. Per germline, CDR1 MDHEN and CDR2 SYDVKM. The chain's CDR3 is CASSLLRAGGRETQYF. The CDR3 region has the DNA TGTGCCAGCAGTTTATTACGAGCGGGAGGGAGGGAGACCCAGTACTTC.